This T cell receptor beta chain came from a study of shared clonotypes between healthy human individuals. Study-level findings and limits: The small donor group covered limited genetic and exposure diversity.

The assay was immunoSEQ multiplex PCR, and TCRdb's table has in-frame clones only and misses some. This table has 450,000 to 500,000 clones, roughly 80% appearing once. In regard to this clone: What it binds is not known. An end of the junction does not agree with germline; a read error may underlie this. This sample includes further DNA sequences coding for the same CDR3.

CDR3 length: 14 amino acids. CDR1 SQVTM and CDR2 ANQGSEA come from the germline V gene. The receptor's source is a woman aged 40 to 55 in good health. Some clones in this sample may be carry-over from other donors' samples. The rearrangement joins TRBV29-1 to TRBJ1-1; no definite D call. Source material: PBMCs. CDR3 sequence: CSVVLTRGGIEAFF. In nucleotides, the CDR3 is TGCAGTGTTGTCCTAACACGGGGTGGGATTGAAGCTTTCTTT. Looking up the rest from reference TRBV29-1 and TRBJ1-1 gives the full variable domain: SAVISQKPSRDICQRGTSLTIQCQVDSQVTMMFWYRQQPGQSLTLIATANQGSEATYESGFVIDKFPISRPNLTFSTLTVSNMSPEDSSIYLCSVVLTRGGIEAFFGQGTRLTVV.